The rows below give T cell receptor beta chains drawn from one sample of a study of CD4 T cells in relation to SARS-CoV-2 and coronaviruses. The assay was immunoSEQ multiplex PCR, and TCRdb's table has in-frame clones only and misses some. The sample yields 50,000 to 65,000 clones, about 92% seen once. Sequencing was performed on naive CD4+ T cells from PBMCs. These receptors all come from an adult with COVID-19. Both conserved end residues are part of each CDR3. A D gene is named only where the DNA matches it firmly. Expanded clones are given a class, and other clones once, few, many or no size at all.

TRBJ2-7	TRBD1	TRBV5-4	few	TGTGCCAGCAGCCTCGGACAGGGGGCGTACGAGCAGTACTTC	CASSLGQGAYEQYF
TRBJ1-2	NA	TRBV28	NA	TGTGCCGCCGCGACGGGAGGGGCTGGCTACACCTTC	CAAATGGAGYTF
TRBJ2-7	NA	TRBV30	NA	TGTGCCGGCAGACAGGACCTCTCCTACGAGCAGTACTTC	CAGRQDLSYEQYF
TRBJ1-2	TRBD1	TRBV29-1	NA	TGCAGCGTAGCTAGCGGACAGGGCTATGGCTACACCTTC	CSVASGQGYGYTF
TRBJ2-5	TRBD2	TRBV5-8	NA	TGTGCCAGCAGCTTGGCCTGGACTAGCGGACTCCAAGAGACCCAGTACTTC	CASSLAWTSGLQETQYF
TRBJ2-2	NA	TRBV4-1	NA	TGCGCCAGCAGCCCCAACGGGGGTTACACCGGGGAGCTGTTTTTT	CASSPNGGYTGELFF
TRBJ2-1	TRBD2	TRBV3-1/TRBV3-2	NA	TGTGCCAGCAGGGTAAGCGGGATGGGGGATGAGCAGTTCTTC	CASRVSGMGDEQFF
TRBJ1-5	TRBD1	TRBV2	NA	TGTGCCAGCAGTAACGACAGGGGGCATGGACAGCCCCAGCATTTT	CASSNDRGHGQPQHF
TRBJ2-7	NA	TRBV7-2	NA	TGTGCCAGCAGCGGGGGCCTCTCCTACGAGCAGTACTTC	CASSGGLSYEQYF
TRBJ2-3	TRBD2	TRBV4-2	NA	TGTGCCAGCAGCCGTCGACTAGCCGAACGCACAGATACGCAGTATTTT	CASSRRLAERTDTQYF
TRBJ2-5	TRBD2	TRBV3-1/TRBV3-2	NA	TGTGCCAGCAGCCAAGGCTCCGGGGCGGGGGAAGAGACCCAGTACTTC	CASSQGSGAGEETQYF
TRBJ2-3	NA	TRBV6-6	NA	TGTGCCAGCAGTTACAGTCGACAGGATAGCACAGATACGCAGTATTTT	CASSYSRQDSTDTQYF
TRBJ2-1	NA	TRBV14	NA	TGTGCCAGCAGCCAAGTTATCGGGCCCAATGAGCAGTTCTTC	CASSQVIGPNEQFF
TRBJ2-2	NA	TRBV7-3	NA	TGTGCCAGCAGCTTAACGGAATCCGGGACGCCGAACACCGGGGAGCTGTTTTTT	CASSLTESGTPNTGELFF
TRBJ2-3	TRBD2	TRBV6-2/TRBV6-3	NA	TGTGCCAGCAGTTATCCGGGACTAGCCCGCACAGATACGCAGTATTTT	CASSYPGLARTDTQYF
TRBJ2-5	NA	TRBV18	NA	TGTGCCAGCTCACCAGGGAGTCAAGAGACCCAGTACTTC	CASSPGSQETQYF
TRBJ2-7	NA	TRBV7-3	NA	TGTGCCAGCAGCCTAGATGTCACGGGACCCTACGAGCAGTACTTC	CASSLDVTGPYEQYF
TRBJ2-3	TRBD2	TRBV28	NA	TGTGCCAGCAGTTTGACTAGCGGGAGGGGCACAGATACGCAGTATTTT	CASSLTSGRGTDTQYF
TRBJ2-6	NA	TRBV28	NA	TGTGCCAGCAGTGAAAAGGGTGCTGGGGCCAACGTCCTGACTTTC	CASSEKGAGANVLTF
TRBJ2-1	NA	TRBV2	few	TGTGCCAGCGCGCCAGGGGAGGGGGCGTTGGGTGAGCAGTTCTTC	CASAPGEGALGEQFF
TRBJ2-7	TRBD2	TRBV20-1	NA	TGCAGTGCTAGTCTAGCGGGGACAACTAGGGTACACGAGCAGTACTTC	CSASLAGTTRVHEQYF
TRBJ1-2	TRBD1	TRBV5-1	NA	TGCGCCAGCAGCACCCAAGGACAGGATGAGTTACCCTTTAACTTC	CASSTQGQDELPFNF
TRBJ2-3	TRBD1	TRBV6-5	NA	TGTGCCAGCAGTTTTAACACAGGGGGCGGGGGTGATACGCAGTATTTT	CASSFNTGGGGDTQYF